The next 32 T cell receptor beta chains were all read from a single sample in a study of persistence of HIV-infected CD4 T cells. This nonspecific control used anti-CD3/anti-CD28 bead stimulation of CD4+ T cells. Sorting selected CD4+ T cells upregulating both CD40 ligand and CD69. The immunoSEQ assay was version 4, run in survey mode. Assay: immunoSEQ multiplex PCR; the TCRdb copy retains only in-frame clones and omits some. The sample has 35,000 to 45,000 clones, around 90% seen once. Their antigen targets remain unknown. The material sequenced was CD4+ T cells sorted from PBMCs after roughly 18-hour stimulation, taken from a patient who received antiretroviral therapy. The receptor set was obtained from an adult woman with HIV who was CMV-seropositive.

The chain is built from TRBV5-5 and TRBJ1-3; D possibly corresponds to TRBD1 (5 bases). CDR1 and CDR2 (germline): SGHKS, YYEKEE (reference sequence). Trimming removed 2 bases from V and 4 bases from J, with 10 bases in between. The CDR3 totals 14 residues. The CDR3 loop is CASSLQVQGNTIYF. CDR3 DNA: TGTGCCAGCAGCTTACAGGTTCAAGGAAACACCATATATTTT.

CDR3 nucleotide sequence: TGTGCCTGGAGTGTACGGTCCTCCGATCAGCCCCAGCATTTT. Translating it yields CAWSVRSSDQPQHF. The chain joins TRBV30 to TRBJ1-5; D is undetermined. V lost 0 bases and J lost 5, with 11 bases in between. Germline lookup yields CDR1 GTSNPN and CDR2 SVGIG (reference sequence). The CDR3 consists of 14 residues.

The chain couples TRBV5-6 to TRBJ1-6; no reliable D call. Trimming removed 0 bases from V and 5 bases from J, with 12 bases in between. Germline CDR1 and CDR2: SGHDT and YYEEEE. The CDR3 extends over 16 amino acids. The CDR3 DNA sequence: TGTGCCAGCAGCTTGGCCCCTGGACGGGATAATTCACCCCTCCACTTT. Translation gives CASSLAPGRDNSPLHF.

This chain connects TRBV12-3 or TRBV12-4 to TRBJ1-1; D uncertain. Between the trimmed V and J ends, which lost 3 bases and 0 bases, there was a span of 5 bases. The CDR3 has 13 residues. CDR3 nucleotides: TGTGCCAGCAGTTTTGAATTGAACACTGAAGCTTTCTTT. Its translation is CASSFELNTEAFF.

The chain recombines TRBV6-5 with TRBJ1-2, with D possibly matching TRBD1 (5 bases). This CDR3 is 13 amino acids long. Germline loops: CDR1 MNHEY, CDR2 SVGAGI. Between the trimmed V and J ends, which lost 7 bases and 4 bases, there was a span of 13 bases. CDR3 loop: CASINRGSYGYTF. The CDR3 coding sequence is TGTGCCAGCATAAATAGGGGATCCTATGGCTACACCTTC.

J is TRBJ2-5 and V is TRBV7-2; TRBD2 might be the D (6 bases). The CDR3 extends over 14 amino acids. Germline assignment: CDR1 SGHTA and CDR2 FQGNSA. Between the trimmed V and J ends, which lost 5 bases and 1 base, there was a span of 11 bases. This CDR3 is CASSPPGGQETQYF. The CDR3 coding sequence is TGTGCCAGCAGCCCCCCCGGGGGCCAAGAGACCCAGTACTTC. Combining the CDR3 with reference TRBV7-2 and TRBJ2-5 gives the whole variable domain GAGVSQSPSNKVTEKGKDVELRCDPISGHTALYWYRQSLGQGLEFLIYFQGNSAPDKSGLPSDRFSAERTGGSVSTLTIQRTQQEDSAVYLCASSPPGGQETQYFGPGTRLLVL.

This sequence joins TRBV19 and TRBJ1-5, with D hard to call. The CDR3 contains 13 residues. V dropped 3 bases and J dropped 3 bases, with 6 bases sitting between them. Germline V gene lookup returns CDR1 LNHDA and CDR2 SQIVND (reference sequence). For the CDR3, the DNA is TGTGCCAGTAGTATCCCCATCAATCAGCCCCAGCATTTT. This sequence encodes CASSIPINQPQHF.

The chain carries TRBV28 and TRBJ1-5; 7 bases match TRBD1. Per germline, CDR1 MDHEN and CDR2 SYDVKM. The CDR3 spans 16 residues. Germline trimming cut 2 bases from V and 11 bases from J; bases unmatched to any gene: 15. In nucleotides, the CDR3 is TGTGCCAGCAGTTTAGCCCGGGACAGTGCCCTGGGAGCCCAGCATTTT. Translating it yields CASSLARDSALGAQHF. Complete variable domain (other parts from reference TRBV28 and TRBJ1-5): DVKVTQSSRYLVKRTGEKVFLECVQDMDHENMFWYRQDPGLGLRLIYFSYDVKMKEKGDIPEGYSVSREKKERFSLILESASTNQTSMYLCASSLARDSALGAQHFGDGTRLSIL.

The J gene is TRBJ2-7, the V gene TRBV27; 9 nucleotides agree with TRBD1. Trimming took 5 bases from V and 6 from J; bases not matched to a gene: 11. Germline CDR1 reads MNHEY; CDR2 reads SMNVEV (reference sequence). The CDR3 covers 15 residues. The CDR3 loop reads CASSGAGQGWLEQYV. The DNA for the CDR3 is TGTGCCAGCAGTGGGGCGGGACAGGGTTGGCTCGAGCAGTACGTC.

The chain combines TRBV18 with TRBJ1-1; 10 bases agree with TRBD1. The junction had 6 bases not matched to a gene; V was cut back by 5 bases and J by 3 bases. CDR1 is KGHSH and CDR2 is LQKENI in the germline V gene. The CDR3 has 15 residues. The CDR3 region is CASSVTGTGDTEAFF. CDR3 nucleotides: TGTGCCAGCTCAGTGACCGGGACAGGGGACACTGAAGCTTTCTTT. The full variable domain, rest sourced from reference TRBV18 and TRBJ1-1, is NAGVMQNPRHLVRRRGQEARLRCSPMKGHSHVYWYRQLPEEGLKFMVYLQKENIIDESGMPKERFSAEFPKEGPSILRIQQVVRGDSAAYFCASSVTGTGDTEAFFGQGTRLTVV.

The chain links TRBV19 to TRBJ1-3, with 9 bases fitting TRBD1. The CDR3 is 15 amino acids. The germline V gene has CDR1 LNHDA and CDR2 SQIVND (reference sequence). With 4 bases clipped from V and 4 bases from J, the junction kept 5 bases outside the gene matches. The CDR3 sequence: CASSRGTGTGNTIYF. CDR3 coding DNA: TGTGCCAGTAGTAGAGGGACAGGGACGGGAAACACCATATATTTT.

V usage is TRBV11-3 and J usage is TRBJ2-2; D is perhaps TRBD1 (6 bases). CDR3 length: 15 amino acids. Per the germline V gene, CDR1 is SGHNT and CDR2 is YENEEA. V shed 5 bases and J shed 1 base, with 11 bases lying between them. The CDR3 spells CASSEQGLNTGELFF. The CDR3 nucleotides are TGTGCCAGCAGCGAACAGGGTCTGAACACCGGGGAGCTGTTTTTT.

This clone is a singleton in its sample. The chain links TRBV4-2 to TRBJ2-5, with D unclear. This CDR3 comprises 13 residues. V was trimmed by 0 bases and J by 3 bases, leaving 5 bases between them. Germline values: CDR1 LGHNA, CDR2 YNFKEQ. The CDR3 bases are TGTGCCAGCAGCCAAGAGACGGAAGAGACCCAGTACTTC. Protein product: CASSQETEETQYF.

This rearrangement joins TRBV29-1 to TRBJ2-7; 9 bases agree with TRBD1. Germline CDR1 and CDR2: SQVTM and ANQGSEA. After removal of 4 bases from V and 3 bases from J, the junction contained 13 bases not matched to a gene. This CDR3 has 16 amino acids. The CDR3 region has the DNA TGCAGCGTTGGAAATCCGGGGACAGGGTCATACTACGAGCAGTACTTC. Translating it yields CSVGNPGTGSYYEQYF.

The J gene is TRBJ1-1, the V gene TRBV6-5; 8 nucleotides align to TRBD1. This CDR3 is built from 15 residues. Germline V CDR1 and CDR2: MNHEY, SVGAGI. With 3 bases clipped from V and 4 bases from J, the junction kept 7 bases outside the gene matches. CDR3: CASSYDRGGSTEAFF. For the CDR3, the DNA is TGTGCCAGCAGTTATGACAGGGGCGGTAGCACTGAAGCTTTCTTT.

This sequence joins TRBV6-6 and TRBJ1-1; D not resolved. Germline CDR1 reads MNHNY; CDR2 reads SVGAGI (reference sequence). There are 14 residues in the CDR3. V lost 6 bases and J lost 1, with 12 bases in between. The CDR3 protein is CASSPYVQNTEAFF. CDR3 nucleotides: TGTGCCAGCAGCCCCTACGTCCAGAACACTGAAGCTTTCTTT.

The table lists this clone with a few counts. This chain joins TRBV6-6 and TRBJ2-7; no firm D call. The CDR3 is 11 amino acids. Germline V lookup: CDR1 MNHNY, CDR2 SVGAGI (reference sequence). Trimming shortened V by 5 bases and J by 3 bases, and 5 bases separated the two germline ends. The CDR3 DNA reads TGTGCCAGCAGTAGCCGCTACGAGCAGTACGTC. This gives the protein CASSSRYEQYV.

The J gene is TRBJ1-5, the V gene TRBV6-1, with a weak D call TRBD1 (6 bases). The germline V gene has CDR1 MNHNS and CDR2 SASEGT. The CDR3 has 17 residues. V was trimmed by 6 bases and J by 0 bases, leaving 18 bases between them. The CDR3 reads CASRESMTGFSNQPQHF. CDR3 bases: TGTGCCAGCAGGGAAAGCATGACAGGATTTAGCAATCAGCCCCAGCATTTT.

This rearrangement joins TRBV10-3 to TRBJ2-2, with 8 bases identical to TRBD1. Trimming took 7 bases from V and 4 from J; bases not matched to a gene: 5. The CDR3 loop spans 14 amino acids. Germline lookup yields CDR1 ENHRY and CDR2 SYGVKD. The CDR3 reads CAINDRGSTGELFF. The CDR3, as DNA: TGTGCCATCAATGACAGGGGAAGCACCGGGGAGCTGTTTTTT.

The chain has TRBV28 and TRBJ1-1; D gene unclear. Germline assignment: CDR1 MDHEN and CDR2 SYDVKM. V lost 6 bases and J 0 bases, leaving 11 bases between the germline ends. CDR3 length: 14 amino acids. The CDR3, as DNA: TGTGCCAGCAGGGTGTTTATAATGAACACTGAAGCTTTCTTT. Its translation is CASRVFIMNTEAFF.

The rearrangement links TRBV5-6 to TRBJ1-2; a weak D match, TRBD1 (6 bases). V was shortened by 1 base and J by 2 bases, with 9 bases between the two germline ends. The germline CDR1 and CDR2 sequences are SGHDT and YYEEEE. The CDR3 sequence is 14 residues long. CDR3 residues: CASSLQGNNYGYTF. In DNA form, the CDR3 reads TGTGCCAGCAGCTTGCAGGGGAACAACTATGGCTACACCTTC.

The chain is built from TRBV18 and TRBJ2-1; D tentatively reads TRBD1 or TRBD2 (5 bases each). The germline V gene encodes CDR1 KGHSH and CDR2 LQKENI. This CDR3 spans 16 amino acids. The germline V and J ends were trimmed by 6 bases and 0 bases, with 15 bases remaining between them. In DNA, the CDR3 is TGTGCCAGCTCGAGCAGGGACGCAAGCTCCTACAATGAGCAGTTCTTC. Its protein is CASSSRDASSYNEQFF.

The count of this clone is one. The chain carries TRBV9 and TRBJ1-4; no definite D call. Per germline, CDR1 SGDLS and CDR2 YYNGEE. The CDR3 runs 16 residues. V gave up 4 bases and J gave up 2 bases, with 15 bases separating them. The CDR3 sequence: CASSPQGPGTNEKLFF. CDR3 sequence (DNA): TGTGCCAGCAGCCCCCAAGGCCCAGGCACTAATGAAAAACTGTTTTTT.

This clone appeared once. The chain carries TRBV21-1 and TRBJ2-7. TRBV21-1 represents a pseudogene. This CDR3 contains 15 residues. The CDR3 nucleotides read TGTGCCAGCAGCACCCAGTTGGGGACCATCGTTGAGCAGTACTTC. It encodes CASSTQLGTIVEQYF.

This clone was recorded a few times. The chain joins TRBV27 to TRBJ2-3; unclear D gene. The CDR3 loop spans 13 amino acids. Trimming shortened V by 5 bases and J by 2 bases, and 8 bases separated the two germline ends. Looked up from germline, CDR1 is MNHEY and CDR2 is SMNVEV (reference sequence). This chain's CDR3 is CASSSRYTDTQYF. The CDR3 nucleotides read TGTGCCAGCAGTAGCCGATACACAGATACGCAGTATTTT.

The chain has TRBV7-2 and TRBJ2-6; D call uncertain. Trimming left V 1 base short and J 3 bases short, with 7 bases between. This CDR3 is 15 amino acids long. Germline V gene data show CDR1 as SGHTA and CDR2 as FQGNSA. The CDR3 protein is CASSLGLLGANVLTF. The CDR3, as DNA: TGTGCCAGCAGCTTAGGGTTACTTGGGGCCAACGTCCTGACTTTC.

This chain connects TRBV21-1 to TRBJ1-6; the table's D call of TRBD1 was not tested on the DNA. TRBV21-1 is shown as a pseudogene. There are 20 residues in the CDR3. The CDR3: CASSKVSGTGGHSYNSPLHF. Here the CDR3 DNA reads TGTGCCAGCAGCAAAGTCTCCGGGACAGGCGGGCACTCCTATAATTCACCCCTCCACTTT.

Only a few counts were recorded for this clone. The chain carries TRBV9 and TRBJ2-2, with TRBD2 identical over 8 bases. The CDR3 is made up of 15 amino acids. From germline, CDR1 is SGDLS and CDR2 YYNGEE. V was pared by 3 bases and J by 6 bases, with 7 bases of the junction left unmatched. The chain's CDR3 is CASSATGGAAGELFF. Written as DNA, the CDR3 is TGTGCCAGCAGCGCAACCGGGGGGGCCGCCGGGGAGCTGTTTTTT. Combining the CDR3 with reference TRBV9 and TRBJ2-2 gives the whole variable domain DSGVTQTPKHLITATGQRVTLRCSPRSGDLSVYWYQQSLDQGLQFLIQYYNGEERAKGNILERFSAQQFPDLHSELNLSSLELGDSALYFCASSATGGAAGELFFGEGSRLTVL.

V usage is TRBV6-5 and J usage is TRBJ1-2; TRBD1 might be the D (6 bases). Trimming pared 6 bases from V and 4 bases from J, leaving 9 bases between. This CDR3 region has 12 residues. CDR1 is MNHEY and CDR2 is SVGAGI in the germline V gene. DNA of the CDR3: TGTGCCAGCAGACAGGGCACCTATGGCTACACCTTC. It is translated as CASRQGTYGYTF.

The V and J genes are TRBV7-2 and TRBJ1-2; D not certain. Looked up from germline, CDR1 is SGHTA and CDR2 is FQGNSA. The ends were cut back, 1 base at V and 3 bases at J, with 6 bases in the middle. The CDR3 contains 13 residues. CDR3 sequence reads: CASSLGNYYGYTF. The CDR3 nucleotides are TGTGCCAGCAGCTTAGGCAATTACTATGGCTACACCTTC.

The CDR3 loop reads CASSPGQGNQPQHF. Here the CDR3 DNA reads TGTGCCAGTAGTCCCGGACAGGGGAATCAGCCCCAGCATTTT. The chain combines TRBV19 with TRBJ1-5, with 9 bases fitting TRBD1. V shed 5 bases, J shed 4 bases, and the junction held 3 bases outside the gene matches. Germline CDR1 is LNHDA and CDR2 is SQIVND (reference sequence). CDR3 size: 14 residues.

The V gene is TRBV19, the J gene TRBJ1-1, with D uncertain. The germline V gene has CDR1 LNHDA and CDR2 SQIVND (reference sequence). V was trimmed by 0 bases and J by 1 base, leaving 6 bases between them. There are 14 residues in the CDR3. CDR3 amino acids: CASSIEAGNTEAFF. The CDR3 nucleotides read TGTGCCAGTAGTATAGAAGCAGGGAACACTGAAGCTTTCTTT.